This is a list of T cell receptor beta chains from one sample in a study of blood T cell repertoires in COVID-19. The method was immunoSEQ multiplex PCR; TCRdb's version includes in-frame clones alone and lacks a portion of them. The repertoire holds around 260,000 clones, with around 90% as singletons. The sequencing input was peripheral blood. The source of these receptors is a woman between 35 and 50 years old who had recovered from COVID-19. CDR3s include the opening cysteine and the closing phenylalanine or tryptophan. D genes are given only for firm matches. Expanded clones get a size class; other rows say once, few or many, or leave the size out.

clone_size,j_call,d_call,v_call,cdr3_nt,cdr3_aa
.,TRBJ2-1,TRBD2,TRBV19,TGTGCCAGTAGTATGAGCGGGGGGCCCGCGGGAGGGCCTCGGAATGAGCAGTTCTTC,CASSMSGGPAGGPRNEQFF
.,TRBJ2-7,TRBD1,TRBV29-1,TGCAGCGCTGCCGGCCGCCCCGGGACAGGGGAGAACTCGGGCGAGCAGTACTTC,CSAAGRPGTGENSGEQYF
.,TRBJ1-2,TRBD1,TRBV3-1/TRBV3-2,TGTGCCAGCAGCCATTCACAGGGGGCGGGAGATGGCTACACCTTC,CASSHSQGAGDGYTF
few,TRBJ2-7,TRBD2,TRBV5-1,TGCGCCAGCAGCGCCCCGGGGGGGATTAACTACGAGCAGTACTTC,CASSAPGGINYEQYF
.,TRBJ2-2,TRBD2,TRBV7-3,TGTGCCAGCAGCTTACGGCTCTGGCGGGAGGGCGGTGCCGGGGAGCTGTTTTTT,CASSLRLWREGGAGELFF
.,TRBJ2-7,.,TRBV30,TGTGCCTGGAGTGCCGGGGTGGAGGGCGAGCAGTACTTC,CAWSAGVEGEQYF
.,TRBJ1-1,TRBD1,TRBV6-5,TGTGCCAGCAGTTACTCTCCGACAGGGGTAGCCACTGAAGCTTTCTTT,CASSYSPTGVATEAFF
.,TRBJ2-1,TRBD2,TRBV24-1,TGTGCCACCAGTGATTTAAGCGGGAGGGACACTAAAAGCTCCTACAATGAGCAGTTCTTC,CATSDLSGRDTKSSYNEQFF
once,TRBJ2-1,.,TRBV25-1,TGTGCCAGCAGTCAAGGACAGTTTACCCATGAGCAGTTCTTC,CASSQGQFTHEQFF
.,TRBJ2-5,TRBD2,TRBV7-2,TGTGCCAGCAGCTTACGTGGGGGGGGAGAGACCCAGTACTTC,CASSLRGGGETQYF
.,TRBJ2-7,TRBD1,TRBV5-6,TGTGCCAGCAGTTCACTTTATTCGGACAGGGGCTACGAGCAGTACTTC,CASSSLYSDRGYEQYF
.,TRBJ2-7,TRBD2,TRBV18,TGTGCCAGCTCACCGGGGACTAGCGGACCCTACGAGCAGTACTTC,CASSPGTSGPYEQYF
.,TRBJ2-3,TRBD1,TRBV9,TGTGCCAGCAGCGCCGACAGGGCAGATACGCAGTATTTT,CASSADRADTQYF
.,TRBJ1-1,TRBD1,TRBV11-2,TGTGCCAGCAGCTTAGCCGCACAGGGGACTGAAGCTTTCTTT,CASSLAAQGTEAFF
.,TRBJ1-5,.,TRBV21-1,TGTGCCAGCAGCAGGGACAGGGGCCATAAGCCCCAGCATTTT,CASSRDRGHKPQHF
.,TRBJ2-2,.,TRBV18,TGTGCCAGCTCACCCGGACAGGGGGCGCCTCTAGCGGGAGCGCACCGGGAGCTGTTTTTT,CASSPGQGAPLAGAHRELFF
.,TRBJ1-6,TRBD1,TRBV19,TGTGCCAGTAGTACGCTGGACAGGGGTTTGTTCAATTCACCCCTCCACTTT,CASSTLDRGLFNSPLHF
.,TRBJ1-2,.,TRBV7-9,TGTGCCAGCAGCCACGCGGGCAGCGGAGCTAACTATGGCTACACCTTC,CASSHAGSGANYGYTF